This TCR beta chain was captured in a study of OX40 agonist ivuxolimab in advanced cancers. General observations from the study: Expanded peripheral T-cell antigen specificity went undetermined. Average numbers of expanded clones were greater in CD8+ T cells than in CD4+.

TCRdb keeps only in-frame clones here, not all; method: immunoSEQ multiplex PCR. The repertoire includes roughly 11,000 clones, 86% of them detected once, and 29% sits in the top ten. As regards this clone: Its antigen is not identified.

The CDR3 extends over 14 amino acids. The ends were cut back, 11 bases at V and 8 bases at J, with 22 bases in the middle. CDR1 and CDR2 from the germline V gene are MNHEY and SMNVEV (reference sequence). The TCR originated in an adult with an advanced solid tumor such as melanoma, head and neck, liver or kidney cancer. The sample in question was CD4+ or CD8+ T cells sorted from blood, obtained in a trial of the OX40 agonist ivuxolimab. The chain uses TRBV27 and TRBJ1-3, with a tentative D call TRBD1 (6 bases). In DNA form, the CDR3 reads TGTGCCCCCCCCCAGGCCTCACAGGGAGACACCATATATTTT. Translating it yields CAPPQASQGDTIYF.